This T cell receptor beta chain was documented in a study of PD-1 blockade in mismatch repair-deficient tumors. About the research overall: Patients had about 13 mismatch repair-deficient cancer types and were previously treated and progressing. Study observations and caveats: Tumor-resident clones, often absent from pretreatment blood, expanded after pembrolizumab and then contracted.

The assay was immunoSEQ multiplex PCR, and TCRdb's table has in-frame clones only and misses some. The data contain about 60,000 clones, 70% to 90% of them singletons. Germline lookup yields CDR1 LGHNT and CDR2 FRNRAP. The germline V and J ends were trimmed by 0 bases and 7 bases, with 35 bases remaining between them. The CDR3 runs to 22 residues. PCR or immunohistochemistry showed mismatch repair deficiency in every enrolled patient. TCR sequencing covered a few patients who responded to pembrolizumab. This clone came up a few times. Its target is not known. The sample consisted of peripheral blood, taken 52 weeks after starting pembrolizumab. The TCR originated in an adult with mismatch repair-deficient cancer. This rearrangement joins TRBV12-5 to TRBJ2-3; D uncertain. The CDR3, as DNA: TGTGCTAGTGGTTTGGTACTCCCCTTCGTGGTAGTAGAGGTTCACCACCGGAATACGCAGTATTTT. Translated, it gives CASGLVLPFVVVEVHHRNTQYF.